This T cell receptor beta chain stems from a study of blood T cell repertoires in COVID-19. Background on the study: T cells, B-cell-depleted T cells, or PBMCs supplied cDNA or gDNA.

The authors' processing: Reference gene primer amplification gave estimated nucleated cell counts. Clones were sequenced by immunoSEQ multiplex PCR, and TCRdb holds only the in-frame ones, with some missing. The DNA gave D and trimming, while V, J and clone size come from that table. The sample yields around 250,000 clones, 75% to 95% seen once. Participant ages covered roughly 18 to 89 years across 25 or so US areas. Exposed participants encountered a COVID-19 case during the 2 weeks preceding study entry. J gave up 8 bases and V 5 bases, and 11 bases lay outside the gene matches. The CDR3 consists of 15 residues. The V gene's germline CDR1 is SNHLY and CDR2 FYNNEI.

The sequenced sample consisted of PBMCs or T cells enriched from blood (not recorded which). The sequence was obtained from a man aged 35 to 55 who had been exposed to COVID-19. The chain has TRBV2 and TRBJ2-1; 8 nucleotides match TRBD2. CDR3 nucleotide sequence: TGTGCCAGCAGTTATCTAGGGTCGCGGGGGGATGAGCAGTTCTTC. Translating it yields CASSYLGSRGDEQFF.